What follows is one T cell receptor (beta chain) and its context. Its antigen remains unknown. V was clipped by 0 bases and J by 3 bases; unmatched bases: 11. Germline CDR1 reads SGDLS; CDR2 reads YYNGEE. This CDR3 has 17 amino acids. The sample belongs to a study of graft-versus-host responses after intestinal transplantation. Study background: Recipients received multivisceral, liver-intestinal, or isolated intestinal transplants. Overall study findings and caveats: Allograft clonal ratios (graft-versus-host to host-versus-graft) were high in patients who had graft-donor T cell macrochimerism. The study associated peak circulating GvH clone levels with early post-transplant HvG declines. In recipient marrow, GvH clones were found, and some appeared first in ileum or blood.

Sequenced by immunoSEQ multiplex PCR; TCRdb stores in-frame clones only, minus some. The data hold about 93,000 clones, with about 93% observed a single time. The V and J genes are TRBV9 and TRBJ2-5; 7 bases fit TRBD2. The starting material was unstimulated CD8+ T cells sorted from spleen or lymph node cells, obtained before intestinal transplant. The source is a human donor who received an intestinal transplant. CDR3 residues: CASSVDPGVAGEETQYF. The DNA of the CDR3 is TGTGCCAGCAGCGTAGATCCGGGTGTAGCGGGCGAAGAGACCCAGTACTTC.